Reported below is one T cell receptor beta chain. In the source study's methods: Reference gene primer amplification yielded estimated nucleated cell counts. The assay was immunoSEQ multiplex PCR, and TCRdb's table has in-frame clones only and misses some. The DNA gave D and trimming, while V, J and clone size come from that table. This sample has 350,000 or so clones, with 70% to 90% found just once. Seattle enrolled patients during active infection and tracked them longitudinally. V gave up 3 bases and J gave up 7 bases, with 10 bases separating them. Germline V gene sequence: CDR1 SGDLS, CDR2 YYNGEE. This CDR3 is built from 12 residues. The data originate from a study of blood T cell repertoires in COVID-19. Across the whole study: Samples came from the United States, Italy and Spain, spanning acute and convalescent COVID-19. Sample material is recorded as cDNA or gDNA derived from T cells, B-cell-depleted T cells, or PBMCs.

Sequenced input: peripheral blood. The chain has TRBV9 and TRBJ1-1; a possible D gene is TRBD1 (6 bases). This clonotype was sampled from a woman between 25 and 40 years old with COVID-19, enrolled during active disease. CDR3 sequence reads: CASSATGSEAFF. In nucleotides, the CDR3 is TGTGCCAGCAGCGCGACAGGAAGTGAAGCTTTCTTT.